This TCR beta chain was profiled in a study of cytomegalovirus exposure and HLA in healthy donors. Germline CDR1 reads LGHNA; CDR2 reads YNFKEQ. The CDR3 spans 18 residues. Trimming cost V 0 bases and J 2 bases; bases outside gene matches: 13. 13 Jbeta primers and 60 Vbeta primers were used for the PCR. The data were produced by immunoSEQ multiplex PCR, yet TCRdb's version contains in-frame clones alone and is incomplete. In the table there are 100,000 to 150,000 clones, 80% of which are singletons. Sequencing input: PBMCs. V is TRBV4-2 and J is TRBJ2-7; the match to TRBD2 covers 7 bases. The TCR sequence derives from a young man in good health and CMV-seropositive. The CDR3 bases are TGTGCCAGCAGCCAAGAAGGCCGGAGGCGGGGGACCCCCTACGAGCAGTACTTC. Protein: CASSQEGRRRGTPYEQYF.